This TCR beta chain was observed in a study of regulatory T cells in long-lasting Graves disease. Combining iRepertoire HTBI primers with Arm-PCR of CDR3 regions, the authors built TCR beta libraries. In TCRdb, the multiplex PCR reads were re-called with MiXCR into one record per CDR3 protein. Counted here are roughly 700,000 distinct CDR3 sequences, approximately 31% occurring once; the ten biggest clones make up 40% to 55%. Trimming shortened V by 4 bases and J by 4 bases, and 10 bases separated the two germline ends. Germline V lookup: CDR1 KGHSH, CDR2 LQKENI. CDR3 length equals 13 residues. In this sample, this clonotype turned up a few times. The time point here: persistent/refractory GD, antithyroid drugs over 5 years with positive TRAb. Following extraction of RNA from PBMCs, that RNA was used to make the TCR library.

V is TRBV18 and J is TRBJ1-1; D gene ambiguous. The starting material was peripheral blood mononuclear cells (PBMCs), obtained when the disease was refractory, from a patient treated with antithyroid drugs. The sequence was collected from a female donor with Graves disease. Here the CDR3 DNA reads TGTGCCAGCTCACAAGGAGATCGCACTGAAGCTTTCTTT. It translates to CASSQGDRTEAFF.